Below, 5 T cell receptor beta chains from the same sample are listed, as sequenced in a study of blood T cell repertoires in COVID-19. The data were produced by immunoSEQ multiplex PCR, yet TCRdb's version contains in-frame clones alone and is incomplete. Of under 250,000 clones in the sample, 86% were seen once. Sequencing was performed on peripheral blood. Source of these receptors: a woman at least 80 years old with COVID-19, enrolled during active disease.

The V gene is TRBV4-1, the J gene TRBJ1-2; 9 nucleotides match TRBD1. V was clipped by 1 base and J by 4 bases; unmatched bases: 4. Germline values: CDR1 MGHRA, CDR2 YSYEKL. The CDR3 consists of 15 residues. CDR3 DNA sequence: TGCGCCAGCAGCCAAGTCGGGACAGGGCCCTATGGCTACACCTTC. Its protein product is CASSQVGTGPYGYTF.

This chain connects TRBV24-1 to TRBJ2-3, with 7 bases that match TRBD2. The ends lost 3 bases at V and 1 base at J; junction bases unmatched: 9. Germline V gene sequence: CDR1 KGHDR, CDR2 SFDVKD. The CDR3 consists of 17 residues. The CDR3, as DNA: TGTGCCACCAGTGATCCGGGACCCCGGGAGGGCACAGATACGCAGTATTTT. Amino acids: CATSDPGPREGTDTQYF.

The chain couples TRBV15 to TRBJ1-3; no reliable D call. The germline V and J ends were trimmed by 0 bases and 4 bases, with 7 bases remaining between them. The CDR3 contains 14 residues. Germline CDR1 and CDR2: LNHNV and YYDKDF (reference sequence). This CDR3 is CATSREIGGNTIYF. Written as DNA, the CDR3 is TGTGCCACCAGCAGAGAGATCGGGGGAAACACCATATATTTT.

This chain links TRBV18 with TRBJ1-2, with 9 bases fitting TRBD1. Germline lookup yields CDR1 KGHSH and CDR2 LQKENI. J gave up 6 bases and V 0 bases, and 5 bases lay outside the gene matches. The length of the CDR3 is 15 residues. CDR3: CASSPPQDRGNGYTF. Here the CDR3 DNA reads TGTGCCAGCTCACCACCACAGGACAGGGGTAATGGCTACACCTTC.

Notes on this clone: The identical CDR3 is also encoded by other nucleotide sequences in the sample. V and J are TRBV5-1 and TRBJ2-1; TRBD1 matches at 8 bases. V was pared by 4 bases and J by 3 bases, with 3 bases of the junction left unmatched. The CDR3 length is 14 residues. Germline assignment: CDR1 SGHRS and CDR2 YFSETQ. The CDR3 loop is CASSLGQGYNEQFF. The CDR3 bases are TGCGCCAGCAGCCTTGGACAGGGCTACAATGAGCAGTTCTTC. The full variable domain, rest sourced from reference TRBV5-1 and TRBJ2-1, is KAGVTQTPRYLIKTRGQQVTLSCSPISGHRSVSWYQQTPGQGLQFLFEYFSETQRNKGNFPGRFSGRQFSNSRSEMNVSTLELGDSALYLCASSLGQGYNEQFFGPGTRLTVL.